This T cell receptor beta chain emerged from a study of CD8+ T cells in alopecia areata. This clone counts as medium-sized. Its antigen remains unidentified. Gene names are mouse gene names. Extracted RNA was reverse transcribed, and the resulting cDNA served as sequencing template. TCRdb's table, derived via immunoSEQ multiplex PCR, lists solely in-frame clones and lacks some. The table lists 3,500 to 4,000 clones, with no singletons. Combined cutaneous lymph node cells underwent sorting by CD4, CD8alpha, NKG2D, NKG2ACE and additional markers. Whole-study findings and limits: Mouse data revealed clearer TCR sharing than patient data did, a gap possibly tied to HLA. An increase in clonality over normal scalp was evident in lesional scalp, especially alopecia totalis/universalis. Sequencing of scalp samples also captures resident alphabeta T cells of normal skin.

Sequencing was done on a sample of CD8+ T cells sorted from a lymph node. This TCR derives from a C3H/HeJ mouse with alopecia areata. Strain haplotype at MHC: H2-k.

The sequenced CDR3 bases are TGTGCCAGCAGGGACAGGGCAAACTCC. Translation gives CASRDRANS. The whole CDR3 region reads CASRDRANSDYTF. This chain joins TRBV13-1 and TRBJ1-2; 8 bases agree with TRBD1. The CDR3 goes on 4 residues after the read ends, and that part is filled in from the germline J gene. The germline CDR1 and CDR2 sequences are NSHNY and SYGAGN. Trimming removed 5 bases from V and 0 bases from J; junction bases left unmatched: 0. The CDR3 totals 13 residues.